This T cell receptor (beta chain) is from a study of blood T cell repertoires in COVID-19. Data came from immunoSEQ multiplex PCR; TCRdb stores just in-frame clones and leaves some out. Of approximately 350,000 clones in the sample, about nine tenths are singletons; the top ten hold 7.3%. J was trimmed by 1 base and V by 2 bases; bases with no gene match: 1. This CDR3 spans 14 amino acids. The germline gives CDR1 MNHEY, CDR2 SVGEGT. One Seattle source followed patients from active infection through their disease course. What was sequenced was peripheral blood. The source of this sequence is a woman in her seventies with COVID-19, enrolled during active disease. J is TRBJ1-1 and V is TRBV6-2 or TRBV6-3, with TRBD1 matching over 7 bases. The CDR3 spells CASSYRDRNTEAFF. CDR3 sequence (DNA): TGTGCCAGCAGTTACAGGGACAGGAACACTGAAGCTTTCTTT.